This T cell receptor beta chain was documented in a study of vaccination effects on CD4 cells after COVID-19. The CDR3 runs to 15 residues. Trimming cost V 1 base and J 1 base, with 11 bases left between them. Germline values: CDR1 SGHRS, CDR2 YFSETQ. Expansion with viral peptide pools was applied to antigen-specific CD4+ T cells by the ViraFEST assay prior to sequencing. After roughly 10 days in culture, the CD4+ T cells were isolated. This clone is deemed medium-sized. Its antigen is not identified. Study-wide points: Convalescent patients were scarce, and early post-infection timepoints were absent. The vaccine-induced clones of healthy vaccinees included only 1 of 255 that cross-reacted with common cold coronaviruses.

Here immunoSEQ multiplex PCR was the method, and the copy in TCRdb shows in-frame clones only, minus some. The sample contains some 59,000 clones, around 80% of which appear only once. The V and J genes are TRBV5-1 and TRBJ2-5; the D is unclear. The sequences come from CD4+ T cells from PBMCs cultured with HCoV-229E spike peptides, collected before COVID-19 vaccination. The TCR was taken from a human donor who received a COVID-19 vaccine. CDR3 protein: CASSLFGATQETQYF. The CDR3 DNA sequence: TGCGCCAGCAGCTTGTTCGGAGCTACCCAAGAGACCCAGTACTTC.